This T cell receptor (beta chain) is from a study of CDR3 diversity in severe acne. This clonotype was recorded many times. TCRdb used MiXCR to reprocess the PCR reads, holding one entry per CDR3 protein. This table has 65,000 to 95,000 distinct CDR3 sequences, 50% to 65% appearing once. J gave up 9 bases and V 1 base, and 8 bases lay outside the gene matches. There are 15 residues in the CDR3. Germline CDR1 is MNHNS and CDR2 is SASEGT. The receptor's source is a male donor in good health, without acne. Material for sequencing was blood. The chain links TRBV6-1 to TRBJ1-4; 7 bases align to TRBD1. CDR3 DNA: TGTGCCAGCAGTGAAGGGGACAGCACCTTCAAAAAACTGTTTTTT. Translated: CASSEGDSTFKKLFF.